This TCR beta chain was captured by sequencing in a study of blood T cell repertoires in COVID-19. Study-wide context: Italy, Spain and the United States were the sources of the convalescent and acute COVID-19 samples. Nucleic acid was either cDNA or gDNA, and it came from T cells, B-cell-depleted T cells, or PBMCs.

J lost 4 bases, V lost 5 bases, and 6 bases had no gene match. Germline assignment: CDR1 MNHEY and CDR2 SMNVEV (reference sequence). The CDR3 is 17 amino acids. Original processing methods: Estimation of nucleated cell counts relied on the amplification of reference gene primers. The assay was immunoSEQ multiplex PCR, and TCRdb's table has in-frame clones only and misses some. V, J and clone size are those of that table, while D and trimming were read from the DNA. The repertoire holds around 100,000 clones, with about nine tenths as singletons. The Seattle patients joined while their infection was active and were tracked longitudinally afterward.

The TCR was taken from a woman aged 45 to 65 with COVID-19, enrolled during active disease. Sequencing input: peripheral blood. The J gene is TRBJ2-2, the V gene TRBV27; 14 nucleotides agree with TRBD2. The CDR3 DNA reads as TGTGCCAGCAGTCTCGGACTAGCGGGGGGCTTCACCGGGGAGCTGTTTTTT. Translation gives CASSLGLAGGFTGELFF.